The 31 T cell receptor beta chains below were found in one sample sequenced in a study of cytomegalovirus exposure and HLA in healthy donors. The PCR ran on 60 Vbeta and 13 Jbeta primers. TCRdb's copy holds only in-frame clones and misses some; the assay was immunoSEQ multiplex PCR. This table holds tens of thousands of clones, about 80% found once. The sample taken for sequencing was PBMCs. The receptor set was obtained from a woman aged 40 to 50 in good health and CMV-seronegative.

CDR3 amino acids: CASRLDRFGGYTF. CDR3 nucleotide sequence: TGTGCCAGCAGGTTGGACAGATTTGGTGGCTACACCTTC. This rearrangement joins TRBV27 to TRBJ1-2; D is perhaps TRBD1 (6 bases). This CDR3 spans 13 amino acids. The germline gives CDR1 MNHEY, CDR2 SMNVEV (reference sequence). Trimming cost V 6 bases and J 7 bases, with 15 bases left between them.

V and J are TRBV25-1 and TRBJ1-3; D ambiguous. The CDR3 extends over 13 amino acids. From germline, CDR1 is MGHDK and CDR2 SYGVNS. The V end lost 1 base, the J end lost 4 bases, and 5 bases lay between the germline ends. CDR3 protein: CASSELEGNTIYF. The CDR3 bases are TGTGCCAGCAGTGAATTAGAGGGAAACACCATATATTTT. Full variable domain (outside the CDR3, taken from reference TRBV25-1 and TRBJ1-3): EADIYQTPRYLVIGTGKKITLECSQTMGHDKMYWYQQDPGMELHLIHYSYGVNSTEKGDLSSESTVSRIRTEHFPLTLESARPSHTSQYLCASSELEGNTIYFGEGSWLTVV.

This rearrangement joins TRBV19 to TRBJ1-2; D not certain. The CDR3 spans 13 residues. Germline-derived CDR1 and CDR2 are LNHDA and SQIVND (reference sequence). V lost 8 bases to trimming and J lost 5 bases, with 15 bases between them. CDR3 nucleotides: TGTGCCAGTCGGCTAGCTCAGAGGTATGGCTACACCTTC. Translated, it gives CASRLAQRYGYTF.

This rearrangement joins TRBV6-5 to TRBJ2-7; a weak D match, TRBD1 (5 bases). V was shortened by 2 bases and J by 6 bases, with 11 bases between the two germline ends. This CDR3 is built from 13 residues. CDR1 and CDR2 (germline): MNHEY, SVGAGI. The CDR3 spells CASSYDSSVEQYF. The CDR3 region has the DNA TGTGCCAGCAGTTACGACAGCTCAGTCGAGCAGTACTTC.

This rearrangement joins TRBV11-2 to TRBJ2-7; D possibly corresponds to TRBD1 (6 bases). The CDR3 is 15 residues long. V lost 1 base, J lost 4 bases, and 14 bases lay in between. Germline-derived CDR1 and CDR2 are SGHAT and FQNNGV. The DNA for the CDR3 is TGTGCCAGCAGCTTAGTGGTGGGGGCCATATACGAGCAGTACTTC. Protein: CASSLVVGAIYEQYF.

The CDR3 reads CASSKPPAGWYF. The CDR3, as DNA: TGTGCCAGCAGTAAACCCCCCGCAGGGTGGTACTTC. This chain joins TRBV6-5 and TRBJ2-7, with TRBD1 as a possible D gene (5 bases). This CDR3 has 12 residues. Germline CDR1 and CDR2: MNHEY and SVGAGI. V lost 5 bases and J lost 12, with 17 bases in between.

The rearrangement links TRBV7-9 to TRBJ2-3; 7 bases are a match to TRBD2. This CDR3 is 16 amino acids long. V trimming: 3 bases; J trimming: 0 bases; junction bases outside the gene matches: 6. Germline loops: CDR1 SEHNR, CDR2 FQNEAQ (reference sequence). The CDR3 nucleotides read TGTGCCAGCAGCTTGTATGGCGGGAGAAGCACAGATACGCAGTATTTT. Protein: CASSLYGGRSTDTQYF.

In this sample, this clone turned up a few times. The CDR3: CASSDRPTQGSDTQYF. Written as DNA, the CDR3 is TGTGCCAGCAGTGACCGGCCTACACAGGGTTCAGATACGCAGTATTTT. The chain joins TRBV6-4 to TRBJ2-3, with a weak D call TRBD1 (6 bases). Germline V gene lookup returns CDR1 MRHNA and CDR2 SNTAGT. Trimming left V 2 bases short and J 4 bases short, with 16 bases between. This CDR3 is 16 amino acids long.

The chain joins TRBV7-9 to TRBJ1-2; 8 bases map to TRBD1. V lost 5 bases to trimming and J lost 2 bases; unmatched junction nucleotides: 7. The CDR3 runs 15 residues. CDR1 SEHNR and CDR2 FQNEAQ come from the germline V gene (reference sequence). CDR3 amino acids: CASSNPGQENYGYTF. As DNA, the CDR3 is TGTGCCAGCAGCAACCCGGGACAGGAAAACTATGGCTACACCTTC.

The V gene is TRBV6-1, the J gene TRBJ2-1; weak D call: TRBD1 (5 bases). CDR3 length equals 16 residues. Trimming removed 0 bases from V and 0 bases from J, with 9 bases in between. Per germline, CDR1 MNHNS and CDR2 SASEGT. The CDR3 DNA follows: TGTGCCAGCAGTGAAGCGCTTCAGGGCTCCTACAATGAGCAGTTCTTC. Translating it yields CASSEALQGSYNEQFF.

The chain couples TRBV18 to TRBJ2-7; TRBD1 might be the D (5 bases). Trimming took off 4 bases at V and 2 bases at J, with 6 bases between the two ends. Germline values: CDR1 KGHSH, CDR2 LQKENI. This CDR3 spans 12 amino acids. CDR3: CASSQGTYEQYF. CDR3 DNA: TGTGCCAGCTCACAGGGGACCTACGAGCAGTACTTC.

This clone was observed a few times. The chain is built from TRBV7-8 and TRBJ1-1; the D gene is possibly TRBD1 (5 bases). Germline V gene lookup returns CDR1 SGHVS and CDR2 FQNEAQ. Trimming left V 5 bases short and J 4 bases short, with 17 bases between. The CDR3 has 15 amino acids. The CDR3 sequence: CASSPNGRVGTEAFF. The CDR3 bases are TGTGCCAGCAGCCCAAACGGCAGGGTTGGCACTGAAGCTTTCTTT.

The chain has TRBV28 and TRBJ2-2; D remains unclear. The germline gives CDR1 MDHEN, CDR2 SYDVKM. Trimming removed 8 bases at V and 3 bases at J, with 7 bases between. The CDR3 spans 12 residues. The CDR3, as DNA: TGTGCCAGCCCAGGATACACCGGGGAGCTGTTTTTT. Encoded protein: CASPGYTGELFF.

CDR3 region: CASSLPGIAAFF. Here the CDR3 DNA reads TGTGCCAGCAGTTTACCGGGAATAGCCGCTTTCTTT. The genes are TRBV28 and TRBJ1-1, with no clear D. V shed 2 bases and J shed 11 bases, with 12 bases lying between them. Germline CDR1 is MDHEN and CDR2 is SYDVKM. The CDR3 is 12 residues long.

V gene TRBV7-9 combines with J gene TRBJ1-1; a possible D gene is TRBD1 (5 bases). Trimming left V 5 bases short and J 0 bases short, with 13 bases between. The germline V gene has CDR1 SEHNR and CDR2 FQNEAQ (reference sequence). This CDR3 region has 15 residues. The CDR3 loop is CASSGGSLLNTEAFF. The CDR3 DNA is TGTGCCAGCAGCGGGGGGAGTCTTTTGAACACTGAAGCTTTCTTT.

V gene TRBV25-1 combines with J gene TRBJ2-7, with 7 bases matching TRBD1. V was clipped by 5 bases and J by 0 bases; unmatched bases: 7. Looked up from germline, CDR1 is MGHDK and CDR2 is SYGVNS. The length of the CDR3 is 15 residues. The CDR3 spells CASSSSYRGSYEQYF. The CDR3 DNA reads TGTGCCAGCAGTAGTTCCTACAGGGGCTCCTACGAGCAGTACTTC.

The gene calls are TRBV28 and TRBJ1-2; 8 bases agree with TRBD1. Germline V gene lookup returns CDR1 MDHEN and CDR2 SYDVKM. V was clipped by 4 bases and J by 4 bases; unmatched bases: 5. This CDR3 spans 14 amino acids. CDR3 sequence reads: CASSSAGGGYGYTF. DNA for the CDR3: TGTGCCAGCAGTTCCGCAGGGGGCGGCTATGGCTACACCTTC.

As regards this clone: Other DNA variants within this sample encode the same CDR3. The chain combines TRBV30 with TRBJ2-7; no clear D. Per germline, CDR1 GTSNPN and CDR2 SVGIG (reference sequence). Trimming stripped 0 bases from V and 0 bases from J, with 6 bases between. CDR3 length equals 13 residues. As DNA, the CDR3 is TGTGCCTGGAGTGTCGGCGGCTCCTACGAGCAGTACTTC. This encodes CAWSVGGSYEQYF. The full variable domain, completed using reference TRBV30 and TRBJ2-7, is SQTIHQWPATLVQPVGSPLSLECTVEGTSNPNLYWYRQAAGRGLQLLFYSVGIGQISSEVPQNLSASRPQDRQFILSSKKLLLSDSGFYLCAWSVGGSYEQYFGPGTRLTVT.

The chain joins TRBV28 to TRBJ2-1; D is possibly TRBD1 (6 bases). V was pared by 5 bases and J by 4 bases, with 18 bases between. CDR1 and CDR2 from the germline V gene are MDHEN and SYDVKM. This CDR3 comprises 16 residues. CDR3 bases: TGTGCCAGCAGTCCTACCTGGGGGCAGCCTTACAATGAGCAGTTCTTC. Protein product: CASSPTWGQPYNEQFF. The variable domain in full, with the rest retrieved from reference TRBV28 and TRBJ2-1, is DVKVTQSSRYLVKRTGEKVFLECVQDMDHENMFWYRQDPGLGLRLIYFSYDVKMKEKGDIPEGYSVSREKKERFSLILESASTNQTSMYLCASSPTWGQPYNEQFFGPGTRLTVL.

This chain links TRBV18 with TRBJ1-4, with D maybe TRBD1 (5 bases). Trimming took 5 bases from V and 8 from J, leaving 12 bases between them. The germline gives CDR1 KGHSH, CDR2 LQKENI. The length of the CDR3 is 13 residues. The CDR3 DNA follows: TGTGCCAGCTCAAGCACCACAGGAGAAAAACTGTTTTTT. This sequence encodes CASSSTTGEKLFF.

The count of this clone is one. CDR3 bases: TGCGCCAGCAGCTTGGTTGGGACTAGCGGGAGCCAAGAGACCCAGTACTTC. This translates into CASSLVGTSGSQETQYF. The chain carries TRBV5-1 and TRBJ2-5; 14 nucleotides match TRBD2. Trimming took 0 bases from V and 1 from J; bases not matched to a gene: 2. The CDR3 is 17 amino acids. Germline V lookup: CDR1 SGHRS, CDR2 YFSETQ.

The chain links TRBV6-5 to TRBJ1-2; no reliable D call. CDR3 length: 12 residues. Germline V gives CDR1 MNHEY, CDR2 SVGAGI. Trimming took 6 bases from V and 1 from J, leaving 6 bases between them. CDR3 coding DNA: TGTGCCAGCAGACCCTATAACTATGGCTACACCTTC. Translating it yields CASRPYNYGYTF.

The rearrangement links TRBV6-5 to TRBJ1-1; D is uncertain. The V gene lost 8 bases and the J gene lost 0 bases, with 10 bases spanning the gap. CDR3 length equals 13 residues. CDR1 and CDR2 (germline): MNHEY, SVGAGI. CDR3 bases: TGTGCCAGCGCCAATGAGGTGAACACTGAAGCTTTCTTT. Translated, it gives CASANEVNTEAFF.

The chain uses TRBV29-1 and TRBJ1-5; a possible D gene is TRBD1 (6 bases). Trimming took 4 bases from V and 3 from J, leaving 10 bases between them. The CDR3 spans 13 residues. CDR1 and CDR2 from the germline V gene are SQVTM and ANQGSEA. The CDR3 protein is CSVVGDINQPQHF. CDR3 DNA: TGCAGCGTTGTAGGGGACATCAATCAGCCCCAGCATTTT.

The chain recombines TRBV27 with TRBJ2-7; 9 nucleotides agree with TRBD1. The CDR3 is 13 residues long. CDR1 is MNHEY, CDR2 SMNVEV, per germline (reference sequence). V lost 5 bases and J lost 4; bases outside the gene matches: 3. Here the CDR3 DNA reads TGTGCCAGCAGTGACGGGACAGGGTACGAGCAGTACTTC. It encodes CASSDGTGYEQYF.

The genes are TRBV27 and TRBJ2-7; tentatively, D is TRBD1 (5 bases). Germline V CDR1 and CDR2: MNHEY, SMNVEV (reference sequence). CDR3 length: 14 amino acids. The V and J ends lost 0 bases and 3 bases respectively, with 9 bases between them. CDR3 in DNA: TGTGCCAGCAGTTTATCAGGGGCTGGCTACGAGCAGTACTTC. Translating gives CASSLSGAGYEQYF.

The CDR3 protein is CASSAYEQYF. The CDR3, as DNA: TGTGCCAGCAGTGCGTACGAGCAGTACTTC. V is TRBV2 and J is TRBJ2-7; no reliable D call. V was cut by 4 bases and J by 4 bases, with 2 bases left in between. Germline V gene data show CDR1 as SNHLY and CDR2 as FYNNEI. The CDR3 spans 10 residues. Variable domain in full (rest from reference TRBV2 and TRBJ2-7): EPEVTQTPSHQVTQMGQEVILRCVPISNHLYFYWYRQILGQKVEFLVSFYNNEISEKSEIFDDQFSVERPDGSNFTLKIRSTKLEDSAMYFCASSAYEQYFGPGTRLTVT.

V usage is TRBV13 and J usage is TRBJ1-2; D is unresolved. This CDR3 has 14 residues. V dropped 0 bases and J dropped 2 bases, with 7 bases sitting between them. CDR1 is PRHDT and CDR2 is FYEKMQ in the germline V gene (reference sequence). Here the CDR3 reads CASSLGAMNYGYTF. CDR3 coding DNA: TGTGCCAGCAGCTTAGGCGCTATGAACTATGGCTACACCTTC.

This chain joins TRBV19 and TRBJ1-1; 8 bases agree with TRBD1. This CDR3 is built from 18 residues. V shed 9 bases, J shed 1 base, and the junction held 19 bases outside the gene matches. The germline CDR1 and CDR2 sequences are LNHDA and SQIVND (reference sequence). Here the CDR3 DNA reads TGTGCCAGCAGGCTTGGAGGACAGGGATGGGACCGGAACACTGAAGCTTTCTTT. This codes for CASRLGGQGWDRNTEAFF.

As concerns this clone: Here the CDR3 omits its conserved ending phenylalanine or tryptophan, so a read error is the likely source. The DNA is omitted, as the CDR3 cannot be located on it reliably, and the CDR3 follows TCRdb's listing. The rearrangement links TRBV19 to TRBJ1-2; the D segment call TRBD1 is taken from the table without a DNA check. CDR1 and CDR2 (germline): LNHDA, SQIVND (reference sequence). With termini counted, the CDR3 has 8 amino acids. The CDR3: CASSIRGD.

The rearrangement uses TRBV19 and TRBJ2-7; 9 bases match TRBD1. After removal of 5 bases from V and 5 bases from J, the junction contained 10 bases not matched to a gene. Germline V CDR1 and CDR2: LNHDA, SQIVND (reference sequence). The CDR3 is 15 residues long. The CDR3, as DNA: TGTGCCAGTAGTCTCGTGAGGGACAGGGTCAACGAGCAGTACTTC. This translates into CASSLVRDRVNEQYF.